This T cell receptor beta chain was sequenced in a study of cytomegalovirus exposure and HLA in healthy donors. Assay: immunoSEQ multiplex PCR; the TCRdb copy retains only in-frame clones and omits some. Counted here are some 120,000 clones, about 88% occurring once; the ten biggest clones make up approximately 1.5%. Germline-derived CDR1 and CDR2 are MNHNS and SASEGT. Trimming cost V 11 bases and J 1 base, with 18 bases left between them. This CDR3 spans 15 amino acids. The sample holds one count of this clone. This clonotype was sampled from a man aged 25 to 45 in good health and CMV-seronegative. Sample: PBMCs. This chain uses TRBV6-1 with TRBJ1-5, with a tentative D call TRBD1 (6 bases). The chain's CDR3 is CASTLEGGSNQPQHF. DNA of the CDR3: TGTGCCTCAACACTGGAGGGGGGGAGCAATCAGCCCCAGCATTTT.